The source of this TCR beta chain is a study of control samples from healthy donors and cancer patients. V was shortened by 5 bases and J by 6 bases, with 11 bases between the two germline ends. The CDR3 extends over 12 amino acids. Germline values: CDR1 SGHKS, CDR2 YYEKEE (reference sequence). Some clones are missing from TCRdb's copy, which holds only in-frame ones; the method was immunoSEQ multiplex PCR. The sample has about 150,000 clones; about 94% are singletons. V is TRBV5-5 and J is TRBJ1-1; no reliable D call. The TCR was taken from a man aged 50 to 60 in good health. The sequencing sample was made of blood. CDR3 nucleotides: TGTGCCAGCAGACTTGGAAGTTCTGAAGCTTTCTTT. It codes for CASRLGSSEAFF.